Shown below are 13 T cell receptor beta chains from a single sample sequenced in a study of blood T cell repertoires in COVID-19 (TCRdb year 2020). Library construction relied on the immunoSEQ multiplex PCR assay. Entries here come from immuneACCESS through TCRdb and include only in-frame sequences with V and J called. Some clones fail to appear in such tables; in the studies checked, an unresolved V gene covers under half of the shortfall, and the cause of the remainder is unknown. This sample gives approximately 300,000 clones in total; roughly nine tenths of them show up just once. Roughly 6.7% of the sample comes from the top ten. Sequencing used peripheral blood. All receptors derive from a man between 18 and 35 years old who had recovered from COVID-19.

The chain couples TRBV19 to TRBJ2-1, with 10 bases aligning to TRBD2. The germline V gene encodes CDR1 LNHDA and CDR2 SQIVND (reference sequence). V was clipped by 10 bases and J by 5 bases; unmatched bases: 17. The CDR3 is 17 residues long. CDR3 region: CATINSGRFPYNNEQFF. As DNA, the CDR3 is TGTGCCACGATAAATAGCGGGAGGTTCCCATACAACAATGAGCAGTTCTTC.

V gene TRBV19 combines with J gene TRBJ1-1; no clear D. V was clipped by 7 bases and J by 1 base, with 10 bases between them. The germline CDR1 and CDR2 sequences are LNHDA and SQIVND (reference sequence). The length of the CDR3 is 13 residues. CDR3 nucleotide sequence: TGTGCCAGTAAAACACAGTCGAACACTGAAGCTTTCTTT. It encodes CASKTQSNTEAFF.

The chain carries TRBV6-1 and TRBJ2-2; D is possibly TRBD1 (6 bases). This CDR3 spans 16 amino acids. Germline CDR1 and CDR2: MNHNS and SASEGT. Between the trimmed V and J ends, which lost 2 bases and 4 bases, there was a span of 14 bases. The CDR3 loop is CASSEYAGVGTGELFF. In nucleotides, the CDR3 is TGTGCCAGCAGTGAATATGCAGGGGTTGGCACCGGGGAGCTGTTTTTT.

The chain uses TRBV10-3 and TRBJ2-1; 7 nucleotides align to TRBD1. Per the germline V gene, CDR1 is ENHRY and CDR2 is SYGVKD. This CDR3 region has 13 residues. V lost 5 bases, J lost 7 bases, and 5 bases stayed unmatched. The CDR3 region has the DNA TGTGCCATCAGTAGACAGGGAAATAATGAGCAGTTCTTC. It encodes CAISRQGNNEQFF.

The V and J genes are TRBV13 and TRBJ1-2; 10 positions agree with TRBD1. CDR1 is PRHDT, CDR2 FYEKMQ, per germline (reference sequence). With V trimmed by 5 bases and J by 5 bases, 5 bases remained unmatched. This CDR3 has 14 residues. CDR3 coding DNA: TGTGCCAGCAGCCTCGGGACAGGGGCGTATGGCTACACCTTC. Residues: CASSLGTGAYGYTF.

J is TRBJ1-6 and V is TRBV7-8; 9 nucleotides align to TRBD1. CDR1 is SGHVS, CDR2 FQNEAQ, per germline. This CDR3 comprises 15 residues. J lost 11 bases, V lost 5 bases, and 10 bases had no gene match. The DNA of the CDR3 is TGTGCCAGCAGCCCCCTTGGAGGGACAGGGACACCCCTCCACTTT. As protein: CASSPLGGTGTPLHF.

The rearrangement joins TRBV7-9 to TRBJ1-4; possible D gene TRBD1, 5 bases. Trimming took 8 bases from V and 3 from J, leaving 10 bases between them. The length of the CDR3 is 13 residues. The germline V gene encodes CDR1 SEHNR and CDR2 FQNEAQ (reference sequence). CDR3 DNA sequence: TGTGCCAGCTCTCGGGGGTCTAATGAAAAACTGTTTTTT. It yields the protein CASSRGSNEKLFF.

This sequence joins TRBV10-2 and TRBJ2-1; D perhaps matches TRBD2 (5 bases). Trimming removed 2 bases from V and 8 bases from J, with 7 bases in between. This CDR3 is built from 12 residues. Germline CDR1 WSHSY, CDR2 SAAADI. The CDR3, as DNA: TGCGCCAGCAGTGAGATGGAGGATGAGCAGTTCTTC. Encoded protein: CASSEMEDEQFF.

The rearrangement joins TRBV5-1 to TRBJ2-1, with 10 bases that match TRBD2. Germline CDR1 SGHRS, CDR2 YFSETQ. The CDR3 spans 17 residues. Losses at the gene ends were 0 bases for V and 2 bases for J; bases not matched to a gene: 5. In nucleotides, the CDR3 is TGCGCCAGCAGCTTGGGACCTAGCGGGGGTACCTACAATGAGCAGTTCTTC. Protein: CASSLGPSGGTYNEQFF.

The chain carries TRBV7-6 and TRBJ2-7; TRBD2 aligns across 13 bases. The CDR3 length is 18 residues. Germline CDR1 and CDR2: SGHVS and FNYEAQ. Losses at the gene ends were 2 bases for V and 3 bases for J; bases not matched to a gene: 10. The CDR3 sequence: CASSLRLAGGSLGYEQYF. CDR3 coding DNA: TGTGCCAGCAGCTTAAGACTAGCGGGAGGTTCATTAGGCTACGAGCAGTACTTC.

This chain joins TRBV11-3 and TRBJ2-5, with 8 bases identical to TRBD1. The V segment lost 5 bases and the J segment 2 bases; nucleotides outside the gene matches: 1. Germline values: CDR1 SGHNT, CDR2 YENEEA. The CDR3 runs 13 residues. Here the CDR3 reads CASSGQGQETQYF. The CDR3 DNA follows: TGTGCCAGCAGCGGACAGGGTCAAGAGACCCAGTACTTC.

The chain carries TRBV5-6 and TRBJ2-7; D possibly corresponds to TRBD1 (5 bases). This CDR3 has 16 amino acids. CDR1 SGHDT and CDR2 YYEEEE come from the germline V gene. Trimming took off 1 base at V and 6 bases at J, with 20 bases between the two ends. The CDR3 loop is CASSLRSGRALGEQYF. CDR3 in DNA: TGTGCCAGCAGCTTGAGGTCGGGCAGGGCTCTGGGCGAGCAGTACTTC.

This rearrangement joins TRBV6-5 to TRBJ1-6; D call uncertain. V lost 6 bases and J lost 4, with 4 bases in between. The germline CDR1 and CDR2 sequences are MNHEY and SVGAGI. The CDR3 is made up of 12 amino acids. CDR3 in amino acids: CASSEYNSPLHF. For the CDR3, the DNA is TGTGCCAGCAGCGAGTATAATTCACCCCTCCACTTT.